Each of the 22 T cell receptor beta chains below was sequenced from the same sample in a study of CD8 T cells in Susac syndrome. RNA in amounts of roughly 0.5 to 1 ug was reverse transcribed with random hexamers. Each CDR3 protein gets one entry after TCRdb re-called the immunoSEQ multiplex PCR reads with MiXCR. The sample has under 95,000 distinct CDR3 sequences; roughly 94% are singletons. The material sequenced was CD8+ T cells from PBMCs. These receptors originate from a human donor with Susac syndrome.

The V and J genes are TRBV11-2 and TRBJ2-4; D possibly corresponds to TRBD2 (5 bases). The germline V and J ends were trimmed by 1 base and 13 bases, with 17 bases remaining between them. The CDR3 length is 14 residues. The germline V gene encodes CDR1 SGHAT and CDR2 FQNNGV. The DNA of the CDR3 is TGTGCCAGCAGCTTAGTCGGTAAAGGGAGTGACCAGTACTTC. Protein sequence: CASSLVGKGSDQYF.

The chain employs TRBV30 and TRBJ2-1, with a tentative D call TRBD2 (6 bases). V shed 2 bases and J shed 7 bases, with 6 bases lying between them. This CDR3 has 11 amino acids. Germline CDR1 reads GTSNPN; CDR2 reads SVGIG (reference sequence). CDR3 in amino acids: CAWSRGNEQFF. The CDR3 DNA is TGTGCCTGGAGTCGGGGGAATGAGCAGTTCTTC.

The gene calls are TRBV5-1 and TRBJ1-1, with TRBD1 as a possible D gene (6 bases). The CDR3 has 14 residues. Germline values: CDR1 SGHRS, CDR2 YFSETQ. Trimming took off 0 bases at V and 6 bases at J, with 12 bases between the two ends. The CDR3 region is CASSLDRAGSEAFF. The CDR3 bases are TGCGCCAGCAGCTTGGACAGGGCAGGGTCTGAAGCTTTCTTT.

This clonotype was counted a few times. This chain connects TRBV7-9 to TRBJ2-5, with 9 nucleotides matching TRBD2. Germline CDR1 SEHNR, CDR2 FQNEAQ (reference sequence). Unmatched junction bases numbered 9, after V lost 5 bases and J lost 5 bases. This CDR3 has 15 residues. CDR3 nucleotides: TGTGCCAGCAGCCCCAAGGGTAGCGGGAGTGAGACCCAGTACTTC. Translated, it gives CASSPKGSGSETQYF.

CDR3 DNA: TGTGCCACCGGGGCTTTCGACAGGGGGAGCAAAGCTTTCTTT. It is translated as CATGAFDRGSKAFF. The chain uses TRBV6-2 or TRBV6-3 and TRBJ1-1, with TRBD1 identical over 9 bases. Germline trimming cut 10 bases from V and 9 bases from J; bases unmatched to any gene: 15. Per the germline V gene, CDR1 is MNHEY and CDR2 is SVGEGT. The length of the CDR3 is 14 residues.

The chain uses TRBV27 and TRBJ2-1, with D possibly being TRBD2 (5 bases). CDR3 length: 15 residues. The germline gives CDR1 MNHEY, CDR2 SMNVEV (reference sequence). V lost 7 bases and J 5 bases, leaving 18 bases between the germline ends. The CDR3 protein is CASTPFSGSDNEQFF. The CDR3 bases are TGTGCCAGCACCCCGTTTAGTGGGAGTGACAATGAGCAGTTCTTC.

V gene TRBV7-8 combines with J gene TRBJ1-5; tentatively, D is TRBD1 (6 bases). Trimming stripped 0 bases from V and 3 bases from J, with 12 bases between. CDR3 length: 16 residues. Germline V gene sequence: CDR1 SGHVS, CDR2 FQNEAQ. The DNA for the CDR3 is TGTGCCAGCAGCTTAGCTTACGGACAGCTCAATCAGCCCCAGCATTTT. This gives the protein CASSLAYGQLNQPQHF.

The chain carries TRBV7-2 and TRBJ2-3; 10 bases agree with TRBD1. The CDR3 is made up of 14 amino acids. The V gene end was trimmed by 3 bases and the J gene end by 4 bases; junction bases not matched to a gene: 1. Germline loops: CDR1 SGHTA, CDR2 FQGNSA. The CDR3 nucleotides read TGTGCCAGCAGCTTGACAGGGGGCTCAGATACGCAGTATTTT. Residues: CASSLTGGSDTQYF.

The V and J genes are TRBV14 and TRBJ2-1; 9 bases line up with TRBD1. Germline assignment: CDR1 SGHDN and CDR2 FVKESK. The CDR3 spans 16 residues. The V and J ends lost 2 bases and 10 bases, in that order; junction bases with no gene match: 12. CDR3 residues: CASSQPNVGQGSEQFF. CDR3 bases: TGTGCCAGCAGCCAACCAAATGTGGGACAGGGATCGGAGCAGTTCTTC.

This chain connects TRBV4-1 to TRBJ2-7; 8 bases align to TRBD2. Trimming at V came to 3 bases and at J to 0 bases, leaving 4 bases not matched to a gene. The CDR3 extends over 15 amino acids. Per germline, CDR1 MGHRA and CDR2 YSYEKL. CDR3 nucleotide sequence: TGCGCCAGCAGCCAGGCCGGGACTAGCTCCTACGAGCAGTACTTC. Translation gives CASSQAGTSSYEQYF.

The V and J genes are TRBV3-1 and TRBJ2-7; D not certain. Germline V gives CDR1 LGHDT, CDR2 YNNKEL (reference sequence). The V end lost 0 bases, the J end lost 5 bases, and 5 bases lay between the germline ends. This CDR3 is built from 12 residues. The CDR3 DNA sequence: TGTGCCAGCAGCCAAGATGGGAACGAGCAGTACTTC. It yields the protein CASSQDGNEQYF.

The chain recombines TRBV5-1 with TRBJ2-7; tentatively, D is TRBD1 (5 bases). Trimming removed 0 bases at V and 2 bases at J, with 12 bases between. The germline V gene has CDR1 SGHRS and CDR2 YFSETQ. The CDR3 runs to 15 residues. CDR3 amino acids: CASSLVQGDPYEQYF. CDR3 nucleotides: TGCGCCAGCAGCTTGGTTCAGGGTGATCCCTACGAGCAGTACTTC.

The chain is built from TRBV29-1 and TRBJ2-1; possible D gene TRBD2, 5 bases. V was pared by 1 base and J by 9 bases, with 16 bases between. Germline-derived CDR1 and CDR2 are SQVTM and ANQGSEA. The CDR3 contains 14 residues. The CDR3 DNA follows: TGCAGCGTTGAAGGTCTCGAGGGAATGGGTGAGCAGTTCTTC. This codes for CSVEGLEGMGEQFF.

The chain employs TRBV5-1 and TRBJ1-1; unclear D gene. The V end lost 0 bases, the J end lost 0 bases, and 3 bases lay between the germline ends. The CDR3 extends over 13 amino acids. Germline assignment: CDR1 SGHRS and CDR2 YFSETQ. The CDR3 DNA is TGCGCCAGCAGCTTGGAGATGAACACTGAAGCTTTCTTT. This translates into CASSLEMNTEAFF.

V is TRBV12-3 or TRBV12-4 and J is TRBJ2-5; possibly TRBD2 for D (5 bases). The CDR3 totals 11 residues. V was clipped by 8 bases and J by 4 bases, with 8 bases between them. This CDR3 reads CASGSGETQYF. DNA of the CDR3: TGTGCCAGCGGGAGTGGAGAGACCCAGTACTTC.

This rearrangement joins TRBV27 to TRBJ2-7; 8 bases are a match to TRBD2. Germline assignment: CDR1 MNHEY and CDR2 SMNVEV (reference sequence). The V gene end was trimmed by 3 bases and the J gene end by 2 bases; junction bases not matched to a gene: 6. CDR3 size: 15 residues. The CDR3 coding sequence is TGTGCCAGCAGTTTGGCGACTAGCGTAACCTACGAGCAGTACTTC. Its translation: CASSLATSVTYEQYF.

The chain joins TRBV20-1 to TRBJ2-5; 13 nucleotides align to TRBD2. Germline assignment: CDR1 DFQATT and CDR2 SNEGSKA (reference sequence). Trimming at V came to 0 bases and at J to 4 bases, leaving 8 bases not matched to a gene. The CDR3 extends over 17 amino acids. CDR3 protein: CSARDQGLAGVSETQYF. The CDR3 DNA is TGCAGTGCTAGAGATCAAGGACTAGCGGGAGTTTCAGAGACCCAGTACTTC.

The genes are TRBV20-1 and TRBJ2-1; TRBD2 matches at 9 bases. V dropped 6 bases and J dropped 0; count of bases not matched to a gene: 9. The CDR3 runs to 16 residues. Germline V gene data show CDR1 as DFQATT and CDR2 as SNEGSKA (reference sequence). The CDR3 loop reads CSASGLAGSSYNEQFF. CDR3 bases: TGCAGTGCCAGTGGGCTAGCGGGAAGCTCCTACAATGAGCAGTTCTTC.

This chain connects TRBV28 to TRBJ1-5, with unresolved D. The CDR3 runs to 17 residues. Trimming removed 1 base at V and 5 bases at J, with 18 bases between. Germline CDR1 and CDR2: MDHEN and SYDVKM. CDR3 sequence reads: CASSLSSHYRRDQPQHF. In nucleotides, the CDR3 is TGTGCCAGCAGTTTATCGAGCCACTATCGTAGGGATCAGCCCCAGCATTTT.

This clonotype was seen once. V usage is TRBV4-3 and J usage is TRBJ2-3; TRBD1 or TRBD2 may be the D gene (5 bases each). This CDR3 region has 15 residues. Trimming removed 4 bases from V and 6 bases from J, with 17 bases in between. Germline loops: CDR1 LGHNA, CDR2 YSLEER. The CDR3 protein is CASSRGLGAVDTQYF. The CDR3 DNA reads TGCGCCAGCAGCCGGGGGTTGGGAGCCGTGGATACGCAGTATTTT.

The chain is built from TRBV7-8 and TRBJ2-7; TRBD1 aligns across 10 bases. Germline V lookup: CDR1 SGHVS, CDR2 FQNEAQ. This CDR3 spans 14 amino acids. V gave up 5 bases and J gave up 6 bases; unmatched junction bases: 7. In nucleotides, the CDR3 is TGTGCCAGCAGCGTAGGACAGGGGGGATCCGAGCAGTACTTC. It specifies CASSVGQGGSEQYF.

This clonotype was observed once. The chain links TRBV27 to TRBJ1-5, with 9 bases aligning to TRBD1. This CDR3 spans 14 amino acids. Germline V lookup: CDR1 MNHEY, CDR2 SMNVEV (reference sequence). Germline trimming cut 5 bases from V and 6 bases from J; bases unmatched to any gene: 5. CDR3 nucleotide sequence: TGTGCCAGCAGTGCCGACAGGGGGGGTCAGCCCCAGCATTTT. Translating it yields CASSADRGGQPQHF.